This record looks at one TCR beta chain sequence and its context. What it binds is not known. The length of the CDR3 is 11 residues. Trimming pared 1 base from V and 2 bases from J, leaving 2 bases between. Germline loops: CDR1 GTSNPN, CDR2 SVGIG (reference sequence). The data belong to a study of T cell responses to AZD1222 COVID-19 vaccine. The study, taken as a whole, reports: Spike-spanning, vaccine-associated CD4 TCRs were dominant at 160-218 and 743-854.

TCRdb keeps only in-frame clones here, not all; method: immunoSEQ multiplex PCR. The repertoire holds roughly 170,000 clones, with around 88% as singletons. The TCR sequence derives from an adult in good health. The rearrangement joins TRBV30 to TRBJ1-2; D is ambiguous. The specimen comprised peripheral blood, sampled on day 0 of AZD1222 vaccination. CDR3 sequence: CAWSENYGYTF. CDR3 nucleotides: TGTGCCTGGAGTGAAAACTATGGCTACACCTTC.